These T cell receptor beta chains were read from a single sample in a study of blood T cell repertoires in COVID-19. Produced via immunoSEQ multiplex PCR; TCRdb's table is partial and in-frame only. Among some 170,000 clones listed, approximately 80% were seen once. Sequencing used peripheral blood. These receptors were obtained from a woman aged 40 to 55 with COVID-19, enrolled during active disease. CDR3s include the opening cysteine and the closing phenylalanine or tryptophan. D genes are given only for firm matches. Only some rows state a clone size, as once, few, many or a class for expanded clones.

d_gene	v_gene	abundance	j_gene	CDR3aa	CDR3nt
TRBD1	TRBV15	.	TRBJ1-2	CATSRDRDLEGAIYGYTF	TGTGCCACCAGCAGAGATCGAGACCTAGAGGGGGCGATCTATGGCTACACCTTC
.	TRBV7-7	.	TRBJ2-5	CASSLGLSGARETQYF	TGTGCTAGCAGCTTAGGCCTGTCGGGTGCTCGGGAGACCCAGTACTTC
TRBD1	TRBV27	.	TRBJ2-7	CASRWTGSYEQYF	TGTGCCAGCCGATGGACAGGGTCCTACGAGCAGTACTTC
.	TRBV28	.	TRBJ2-3	CASNWQTTQYF	TGTGCCAGCAATTGGCAAACGACGCAGTATTTT
.	TRBV19	.	TRBJ1-1	CASSIDPLGGTEAFF	TGTGCCAGTAGTATAGATCCATTGGGGGGCACTGAAGCTTTCTTT
.	TRBV28	once	TRBJ1-4	CASRRSGPTNEKLFF	TGTGCCAGCAGGCGGTCAGGGCCAACTAATGAAAAACTGTTTTTT
TRBD1	TRBV6-2/TRBV6-3	.	TRBJ1-5	CASSYSGGVLLAQHF	TGTGCCAGCAGTTACTCAGGGGGCGTCTTATTGGCCCAGCATTTT
.	TRBV6-5	.	TRBJ1-5	CASSRTGLGQPQHF	TGTGCCAGCAGCCGAACAGGGCTCGGCCAGCCCCAGCATTTT
.	TRBV11-3	.	TRBJ2-1	CASSLEGGPYNEQFF	TGTGCCAGCAGCTTAGAGGGCGGGCCTTACAATGAGCAGTTCTTC
TRBD2	TRBV3-1/TRBV3-2	once	TRBJ2-3	CASSQLLAGFGGTVNTQYF	TGTGCCAGCAGCCAATTACTAGCGGGCTTTGGGGGGACGGTAAATACGCAGTATTTT
TRBD1	TRBV29-1	.	TRBJ1-2	CSVEDQGQTNYGYTF	TGCAGCGTTGAAGATCAGGGACAGACGAACTATGGCTACACCTTC
TRBD1	TRBV28	.	TRBJ2-7	CASIGTDYEQYF	TGTGCCAGCATTGGGACAGACTACGAGCAGTACTTC
.	TRBV28	.	TRBJ2-7	CASSLSPSRVVYEQYF	TGTGCCAGCAGTTTATCCCCGTCGCGGGTAGTCTACGAGCAGTACTTC
.	TRBV28	.	TRBJ2-1	CASSPRDRRDEQFF	TGTGCCAGCAGTCCGCGGGACAGAAGGGATGAGCAGTTCTTC
TRBD1	TRBV18	.	TRBJ1-1	CASSREQGVGAEAFF	TGTGCCAGCTCACGGGAACAGGGGGTGGGGGCTGAAGCTTTCTTT
.	TRBV4-2	.	TRBJ2-5	CASSQVEETQYF	TGTGCCAGCAGCCAAGTGGAGGAGACCCAGTACTTC
TRBD2	TRBV4-2	.	TRBJ2-1	CASSQGGGIDEQFF	TGTGCCAGCAGCCAAGGCGGGGGGATAGATGAGCAGTTCTTC
.	TRBV19	.	TRBJ1-1	CASRSGGASNTEAFF	TGTGCCAGTAGATCCGGGGGAGCCTCGAACACTGAAGCTTTCTTT
.	TRBV28	.	TRBJ1-5	CASRVGGPNQPQHF	TGTGCCAGCAGAGTGGGGGGACCCAATCAGCCCCAGCATTTT
.	TRBV7-9	.	TRBJ2-6	CASGETAGANVLTF	TGTGCCAGCGGAGAAACGGCCGGGGCCAACGTCCTGACTTTC
.	TRBV10-1	.	TRBJ1-1	CASGGVTEAFF	TGCGCCAGCGGGGGGGTCACTGAAGCTTTCTTT
TRBD1	TRBV18	.	TRBJ1-1	CASSYRGGQGVNTEAFF	TGTGCCAGCTCATACCGAGGGGGGCAGGGGGTGAACACTGAAGCTTTCTTT
TRBD1	TRBV4-1	.	TRBJ2-5	CASSQGNRGEETQYF	TGCGCCAGCAGCCAGGGGAACAGGGGAGAAGAGACCCAGTACTTC
.	TRBV11-2	.	TRBJ2-7	CASSLTYYEQYF	TGTGCCAGCAGCTTAACATACTACGAGCAGTACTTC
.	TRBV5-4	.	TRBJ2-3	CASSLVGRGTDTQYF	TGTGCCAGCAGCTTGGTAGGCAGGGGCACAGATACGCAGTATTTT
.	TRBV4-1	once	TRBJ1-4	CASSQVETDNEKLFF	TGCGCCAGCAGCCAAGTGGAGACCGACAATGAAAAACTGTTTTTT
.	TRBV27	.	TRBJ2-7	CASSLFKGVHEQYF	TGTGCCAGCAGTTTATTTAAGGGAGTCCACGAGCAGTACTTC
.	TRBV12-3/TRBV12-4	.	TRBJ1-2	CASGGLNYGYTF	TGTGCCAGCGGCGGGCTTAACTATGGCTACACCTTC
.	TRBV6-6	.	TRBJ1-3	CASSRTVQKSSGNTIYF	TGTGCCAGCAGCCGAACGGTACAGAAGAGCTCTGGAAACACCATATATTTT
.	TRBV18	.	TRBJ2-4	CASSPPLAINIQYF	TGTGCCAGCTCACCGCCCCTAGCAATAAACATTCAGTACTTC
.	TRBV6-5	.	TRBJ2-7	CASRDGGTGSYEQYF	TGTGCCAGCAGAGATGGGGGGACGGGTTCCTACGAGCAGTACTTC
.	TRBV10-3	.	TRBJ1-1	CAITERGGQGNTEAFF	TGTGCCATCACTGAACGGGGGGGGCAGGGTAACACTGAAGCTTTCTTT
TRBD2	TRBV7-2	.	TRBJ2-5	CASSQRLAAETQYF	TGTGCCAGCAGCCAAAGACTAGCGGCGGAGACCCAGTACTTC
TRBD1	TRBV6-5	.	TRBJ2-7	CASSATGPYEQYF	TGTGCCAGCAGCGCGACAGGGCCCTACGAGCAGTACTTC
.	TRBV29-1	.	TRBJ1-2	CSVDRTYGYTF	TGCAGCGTCGACAGAACCTATGGCTACACCTTC
TRBD1	TRBV28	.	TRBJ2-7	CASNDRAYEQYF	TGTGCCAGCAATGACAGGGCTTACGAGCAGTACTTC
.	TRBV5-1	.	TRBJ1-6	CASSLRVRGAGADNSPLHF	TGCGCCAGCAGCTTGCGGGTACGGGGGGCTGGGGCCGATAATTCACCCCTCCACTTT
.	TRBV11-2	.	TRBJ2-3	CASSSGESSTDTQYF	TGTGCCAGCAGCTCGGGGGAGTCGAGCACAGATACGCAGTATTTT
TRBD2	TRBV6-2/TRBV6-3	.	TRBJ2-3	CASSYRGTSLTKADTQYF	TGTGCCAGCAGTTATAGGGGGACTAGCCTCACGAAGGCGGATACGCAGTATTTT
.	TRBV18	once	TRBJ2-7	CASSPPDSPFGGLDEQYF	TGTGCCAGCTCACCACCCGATTCCCCGTTCGGGGGGCTCGACGAGCAGTACTTC
.	TRBV3-1/TRBV3-2	once	TRBJ1-1	CASSPEGYSTEAFF	TGTGCCAGCAGCCCCGAGGGTTATTCAACTGAAGCTTTCTTT
TRBD1	TRBV6-5	.	TRBJ1-6	CASHTGVGSPLHF	TGTGCCAGCCATACAGGGGTGGGTTCACCCCTCCACTTT
TRBD1	TRBV6-5	once	TRBJ1-2	CASRRQGANYGYTF	TGTGCCAGCAGAAGACAGGGGGCAAACTATGGCTACACCTTC
.	TRBV3-1/TRBV3-2	.	TRBJ1-5	CASSQVAGINQPQHF	TGTGCCAGCAGCCAAGTGGCAGGAATAAATCAGCCCCAGCATTTT
TRBD2	TRBV7-9	few	TRBJ2-1	CASSATSDEQFF	TGTGCCAGCAGCGCTACTAGCGATGAGCAGTTCTTC
.	TRBV19	few	TRBJ1-1	CASSIRLGALNTEAFF	TGTGCCAGTAGTATAAGGCTGGGGGCCCTGAACACTGAAGCTTTCTTT
.	TRBV6-1	once	TRBJ2-5	CASSEAGGSMYF	TGTGCCAGCAGTGAAGCCGGGGGTAGCATGTACTTC
TRBD2	TRBV3-1/TRBV3-2	.	TRBJ2-1	CASSPTSGSVGEQFF	TGTGCCAGCAGCCCGACTAGCGGGAGTGTAGGTGAGCAGTTCTTC
TRBD1	TRBV7-7	few	TRBJ1-3	CASSSRQGGSNTIYF	TGTGCCAGCAGCTCTCGACAGGGGGGCTCAAACACCATATATTTT
.	TRBV5-6	.	TRBJ2-7	CASSIVIYEQYF	TGTGCCAGCAGCATCGTTATCTACGAGCAGTACTTC
TRBD1	TRBV10-1	.	TRBJ2-2	CASRPGQGYTGELFF	TGCGCCAGCAGGCCGGGACAGGGGTACACCGGGGAGCTGTTTTTT
TRBD1	TRBV29-1	once	TRBJ1-2	CSARGGQASTNYGYTF	TGCAGCGCCCGAGGGGGACAGGCTTCGACTAACTATGGCTACACCTTC
TRBD2	TRBV9	once	TRBJ2-7	CASSVGAGAYEQYF	TGTGCCAGCAGCGTAGGAGCGGGAGCGTACGAGCAGTACTTC
.	TRBV18	.	TRBJ1-1	CASSLDRNTEAFF	TGTGCCAGCTCACTGGACAGGAACACTGAAGCTTTCTTT
TRBD1	TRBV2	.	TRBJ2-4	CASSAGTGGKNIQYF	TGTGCCAGCAGTGCCGGGACAGGGGGCAAAAACATTCAGTACTTC
.	TRBV6-5	many	TRBJ2-3	CASSWGAFTDTQYF	TGTGCCAGCAGTTGGGGAGCTTTCACAGATACGCAGTATTTT
.	TRBV15	.	TRBJ1-5	CATSREGQGLRSNQPQHF	TGTGCCACCAGCAGGGAGGGTCAGGGTCTGAGGAGCAATCAGCCCCAGCATTTT
.	TRBV28	.	TRBJ1-2	CASSFFGGYFVPDYGYTF	TGTGCCAGCAGTTTTTTTGGGGGCTACTTCGTGCCCGACTATGGCTACACCTTC
.	TRBV30	.	TRBJ1-1	CAEERESTEAFF	TGTGCCGAAGAGCGGGAGAGCACTGAAGCTTTCTTT